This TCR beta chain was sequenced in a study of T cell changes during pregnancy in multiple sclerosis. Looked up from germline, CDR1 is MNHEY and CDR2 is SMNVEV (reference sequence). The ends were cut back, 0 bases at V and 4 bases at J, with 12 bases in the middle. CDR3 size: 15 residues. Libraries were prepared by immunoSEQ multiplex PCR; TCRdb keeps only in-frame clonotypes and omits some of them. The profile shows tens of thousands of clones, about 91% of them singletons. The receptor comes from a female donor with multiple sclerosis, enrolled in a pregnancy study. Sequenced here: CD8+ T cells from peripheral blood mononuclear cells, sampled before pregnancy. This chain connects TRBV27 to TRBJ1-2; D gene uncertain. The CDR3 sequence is CASSLSPRSTYGYTF. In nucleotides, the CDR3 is TGTGCCAGCAGTTTATCCCCGCGGTCGACCTATGGCTACACCTTC.